This T cell receptor (beta chain) was observed in a study of T-cell reconstitution after alpha-beta-depleted transplantation in children (dated by TCRdb to the mid-2010s). About the investigation overall: Using TCR repertoire profiling, the study quantitatively followed how T-cell immune reconstitution unfolded in children after TCRalphabeta/CD19-depleted allogeneic hematopoietic cell transplantation. Broad study findings and their caveats: The high TCRbeta diversity at day 60 in some patients was ascribed to recipient T cells and intrathymic progenitors that had survived conditioning. The apparently early alphabetaT-cell count recovery about two months after transplant was reportedly dependent on only several hundred rapidly expanded clones derived from non-depleted graft cells. The frequencies of hyperexpanded clones fell over the following months, and after one year, T-cell counts and TCRbeta diversity were mostly attributed to newly produced T cells.

This clonotype was observed a handful of times. Its binding antigen is unknown. Base qualities were left out, and no much larger clone turns up one base away. The protocol used for the library was PCR. These reads were obtained on an Illumina HiSeq 2500. TCR library preparation used molecular barcoding, with unique molecular identifiers applied to normalize quantification of the TCRbeta repertoire. Through fastp at Q25 and MiXCR, TCRdb rebuilt clones from the public reads, retaining in-frame beta chains. Identical CDR3 protein sequences are pooled into one entry, listed with their most common genes and DNA. The sample table contains 440,000 or so distinct CDR3 sequences; only one count was recorded for over 40% of them. Clones ranked in the top ten supply 25% to 30% of the sample. The meaning of the sample's treatment or condition label: allogeneic hematopoietic cell transplantation with graft depleted of TCRalphabeta T cells and CD19 B cells. Transplant recipients were children who received TCRalphabeta/CD19-depleted allogeneic hematopoietic cell grafts.

This receptor was taken from a girl aged 2-10 years with aplastic anemia, due to receive a stem cell transplant. Source: PBMCs, taken before TCRalphabeta/CD19-depleted stem cell transplant.

CDR3 loop: CASSLWAASNTEAFF. The DNA sequence follows: TGCGCCAGCAGCTTGTGGGCAGCGTCGAACACTGAAGCTTTCTTT. The receptor chain draws on TRBV5-1 and TRBJ1-1, with no confidently assigned D gene. The CDR3 has 15 amino acids, counting the end cysteine and phenylalanine. Only the CDR3 region is kept as DNA, spanning 45 bases read in frame from base 1. CDR1 and CDR2 (SGHRS, YFSETQ) derive from the germline V gene. Trimming costs V 1 base and J 1 base, and their ends lie 11 bases apart.